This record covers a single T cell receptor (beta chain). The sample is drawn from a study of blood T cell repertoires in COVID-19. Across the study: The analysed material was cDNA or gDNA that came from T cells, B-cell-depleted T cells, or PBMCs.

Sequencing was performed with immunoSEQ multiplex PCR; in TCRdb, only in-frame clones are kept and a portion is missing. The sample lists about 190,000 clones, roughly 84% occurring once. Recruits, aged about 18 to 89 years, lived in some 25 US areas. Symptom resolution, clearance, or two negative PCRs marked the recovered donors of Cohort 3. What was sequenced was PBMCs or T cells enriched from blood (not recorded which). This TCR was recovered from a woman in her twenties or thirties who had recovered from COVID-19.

The CDR3, as DNA: TGTGCCAGCAGCTTAGATCGCGGGAGGCCCAACGAGCAGTACTTC. Its translation: CASSLDRGRPNEQYF. The chain carries TRBV7-2 and TRBJ2-7; TRBD2 matches 8 bases. This CDR3 contains 15 residues. Germline CDR1 reads SGHTA; CDR2 reads FQGNSA. Trimming at V came to 1 base and at J to 5 bases, leaving 7 bases not matched to a gene.